The entry below gives a single TCR beta chain sequence along with its context. No cognate antigen has been identified for it. No quality values exist for individual bases; no much larger clone is one base distant. Trimming costs V 0 bases and J 2 bases, and their ends lie 3 bases apart. The CDR3 measures 13 amino acids from cysteine to phenylalanine. The CDR3 DNA has 39 bases and is translated from base 1. The germline V gene sets CDR1 to SGHTA and CDR2 to FQGNSA. The cohort comprised more than 550 healthy bone marrow donors. Cohort members were all nominally healthy when sampled, although unrecorded immune exposures were likely present. The donor tested CMV seropositive, placing the donor among the 290 or so seropositive members of the cohort. Each donor provided a peripheral blood sample, and peripheral blood mononuclear cells were used for TCR beta sequencing. Genomic DNA extraction from the blood cell samples was performed with the Qiagen DNeasy Blood Extraction Kit.

This record comes from a study of cytomegalovirus exposure and HLA in healthy donors (TCRdb year 2017). With regard to the full study: According to an earlier analysis of 587 of the donors, 150 million to 200 million T cells yielded 117 million unique TCR beta sequences and 276 Gb of sequence data. An early release covering approximately 600 HLA-typed donors comprised approximately 290 gigabases of sequencing data and about 90 million unique TCR sequences. The genetic ancestry cluster associated with self-reported Caucasian donors included approximately 85% of the approximately 400 genotyped donors. The study aimed to test whether cataloging public T cell receptors could reveal signatures of past pathogen exposure. The study profiled the T cell repertoires of fewer than 850 subjects by immunosequencing and related them to cytomegalovirus serostatus. Along with the 666-subject first cohort, a separate validation cohort of over a hundred different subjects was used. High-throughput TCR immunosequencing, statistical association of individual TCRs with disease status, and machine learning were combined to predict cytomegalovirus infection status. A later analysis re-examined previously published TCR beta repertoires from just over 650 donors and added high-resolution HLA genotyping to investigate patterns of TCR occurrence. Rather than drawing on any new phenotypic data, the later analysis identified candidate immune exposures from TCR beta sequences and the way those sequences occurred across donors. In an earlier analysis of roughly 540 of the donors, high-throughput TCR beta sequencing was used to judge whether each TCR beta V gene segment behaved as functional or pseudogenic. Donor age, sex, ethnicity and CMV serostatus were compiled together with the repertoire data. A later genetic analysis used genome-wide SNP genotypes for about 65% of the roughly 670 donors, treating that subset as a discovery cohort. Every discovery cohort repertoire had been produced on one sequencing platform. Both class I and class II loci were covered by HLA typing, at four-digit resolution. The number of donors typed differed by locus, with about 629-630 for A, B, C, DRB1 and DQB1, approximately 500 for DQA1, about 610 for DPA1, and roughly 450 for DPB1. Because of strong linkage in the cohort, five DR-DQ haplotypes were treated as single units for association and clustering. Among 300 to 500 genotyped donors of the cohort, an average of approximately 200,000 unique TCR beta nucleotide sequences was sequenced per donor, of which 15% to 20% were non-productive.

Results the study describes overall, beyond this receptor: This cohort had only TCR beta chains sequenced, and the lack of alpha or paired-chain data limited which features could be detected. The study listed 170 or so TCR beta chains as associated with cytomegalovirus. At a false discovery rate of 0.05, a later analysis linked under 20,000 TCR beta sequences to specific HLA alleles. According to a later genetic analysis, donors in an Asian-associated ancestry cluster had fewer N-insertions in productive TCRs than the roughly 700-donor mean. The classifier was reported to diagnose cytomegalovirus status with high specificity and sensitivity in both the original cohort and the validation cohort. In a later analysis, the rate of TCR association differed among HLA loci, with DRB1 alleles having the most associated TCRs and HLA-C alleles having the fewest. A few of the identified cytomegalovirus-associated TCR beta chains were confirmed in vitro to be specific for cytomegalovirus antigens. Because HLA typing was unavailable for some donors at each locus, only the typed subset was used in association tests. Most TCR sequences were observed very rarely across donors, whereas some public TCRs were present in many individuals. In a later analysis, most CMV-associated TCR beta chains were found to appear HLA-restricted, with HLA associations seemingly driven largely by CMV exposure. Some IMGT-functional V segments, including TRBV6-2 and TRBV6-3, could not be told apart with the 87-base-pair reads, so those segments were excluded. Assigning TCR associations to individual alleles was difficult when HLA alleles, especially DR and DQ, strongly co-occurred. Correlated functional status among segregating V segments might reflect linkage disequilibrium, but an unknown experimental factor could not be ruled out. A later analysis reported that several top co-occurrence clusters appeared linked to parvovirus B19, influenza, CMV and Epstein-Barr virus. A further reported finding was that TCR beta sequences accurately predicted the HLA-A and HLA-B alleles for most subjects in the first cohort. Because counts were too low, 15 to 20 rarely observed V segments, including chromosome 9 orphons, were left out of the earlier analysis of a few hundred of the donors. The authors suggested that the approach could potentially be generalized to other disease states and immunological phenotypes. In a later genetic analysis, a missense DCLRE1C variant was associated with V-gene and J-gene trimming of TCR beta chains, and the association was replicated in an independent cohort. Compared with equally common non-associated chains, HLA-associated TCR beta chains in a later analysis were more clonally expanded and had lower generation probabilities. Broadly in line with IMGT annotations, most TCR beta V segments showed up in productive rearrangements about 87% or about 30% of the time in an earlier analysis of several hundred of the donors. CMV serostatus was the only immune exposure information available for the cohort. Presence/absence analyses assumed roughly uniform sequencing depth across donors, an assumption that may not hold. A group of highly shared sequence variants was considered likely to be a technical artifact of the sequencing pipeline.

The receptor library was made with the immunoSEQ multiplex PCR assay. The multiplex PCR relied on a mix of 60 forward primers for TCR Vbeta segments and 13 reverse primers for TCR Jbeta segments. Amplification of the CDR3 region of rearranged TCR beta genes was performed with a multiplex PCR assay on genomic DNA. The amplified TCR beta libraries were sequenced on the Illumina HiSeq System as 87-base-pair reads. The study's processing was this. A later analysis counted 65 million to 90 million unique TCR beta chains across the 666 repertoires, and about 10 million of these chains were shared by at least two donors. Raw reads were error-corrected and collapsed into unique sequences with a nearest-neighbor algorithm that merged closely related sequences to remove PCR and sequencing errors. To assign V, D and J gene segments, CDR3 sequences were aligned to IMGT reference sequences. For a sequence to be retained, at least a six-nucleotide match to both a V gene segment and a J gene segment was required. Rearrangements were called productive when the CDR3 lacked stop codons and stayed in frame with V and J; all others were non-productive. CDR3 was defined by IMGT convention, running from the second conserved V-encoded cysteine to the conserved J-encoded phenylalanine. Sequences without an unambiguous match to a single V gene segment were excluded from the earlier analysis of 587 of the donors. In an earlier analysis of several hundred of the donors, V segments were called functional above 56.7% productive rearrangements and were called segregating when the between-donor standard deviation exceeded 5%. To diagnose cytomegalovirus status from the catalog of TCR beta chain sequences, a statistical classification framework was built. In a later analysis, V and J genes were assigned by comparing TCR nucleotide sequences against IMGT/GENE-DB human TR gene sequences. A later analysis assigned CDR3 sequences and most-parsimonious VDJ recombination scenarios with the TCRdist pipeline. In a later analysis, each TCR beta chain was defined by its CDR3 amino acid sequence together with its V-gene family, and reads without a unique V-gene family were excluded. A later analysis removed 600 or so highly shared, low-generation-probability nucleotide sequences to deal with suspected cross-contamination and a sequencing artifact. In a later analysis, a clonal expansion index was calculated for each public chain from normalized within-repertoire ranks of inferred template counts. Generation probabilities in a later analysis came from a VDJ recombination model fitted to out-of-frame rearrangements, and those results were checked against IGoR. A later analysis scored TCR-TCR, TCR-HLA and TCR-CMV co-occurrence with hypergeometric tests, applying a repertoire-size bias correction to TCR pairs. False discovery rates were estimated in a later analysis by permuting HLA or CMV assignments 20 times. In a later analysis, co-occurring TCRs were grouped with DBSCAN, and TCRdist sequence similarity was added when clustering was performed within HLA-allele-positive subsets. Co-occurrence clustering excluded repertoires with fewer than 30,000 or more than 120,000 public chains, plus five with anomalous nucleotide sharing. In TCRdb, the immuneACCESS table is reduced to in-frame sequences with V and J assigned. These tables do not hold every clone; where another copy was compared, an unresolved V gene accounts for under half, and the others remain unexplained. That table furnishes V, J and clone size, whereas the DNA furnished D and trimming. The sample table lists roughly 120,000 clones, around two thirds of them with a count of one. The ten largest make up 8.2% of the sample.

This TCR came from a woman aged 40 to 50 in good health and CMV-seropositive. The sample was PBMCs. The chain links TRBV7-2 with TRBJ2-3, with no confidently assigned D gene. The base sequence is TGTGCCAGCAGCTTAGCCCTCACAGATACGCAGTATTTT. This gives the protein CASSLALTDTQYF.